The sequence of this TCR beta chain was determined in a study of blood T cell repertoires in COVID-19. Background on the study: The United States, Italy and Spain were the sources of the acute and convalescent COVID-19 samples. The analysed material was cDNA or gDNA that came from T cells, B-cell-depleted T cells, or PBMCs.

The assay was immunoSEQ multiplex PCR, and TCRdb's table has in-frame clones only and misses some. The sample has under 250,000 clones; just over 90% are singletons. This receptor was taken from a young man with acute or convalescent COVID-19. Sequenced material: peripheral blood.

The CDR3 DNA is TGTGCCAGCAGATTTGTCCAAACCCAGTACTTC. It codes for CASRFVQTQYF. This chain connects TRBV6-5 to TRBJ2-5; D gene uncertain. Trimming cost V 6 bases and J 8 bases, with 10 bases left between them. From germline, CDR1 is MNHEY and CDR2 SVGAGI. This CDR3 has 11 residues.